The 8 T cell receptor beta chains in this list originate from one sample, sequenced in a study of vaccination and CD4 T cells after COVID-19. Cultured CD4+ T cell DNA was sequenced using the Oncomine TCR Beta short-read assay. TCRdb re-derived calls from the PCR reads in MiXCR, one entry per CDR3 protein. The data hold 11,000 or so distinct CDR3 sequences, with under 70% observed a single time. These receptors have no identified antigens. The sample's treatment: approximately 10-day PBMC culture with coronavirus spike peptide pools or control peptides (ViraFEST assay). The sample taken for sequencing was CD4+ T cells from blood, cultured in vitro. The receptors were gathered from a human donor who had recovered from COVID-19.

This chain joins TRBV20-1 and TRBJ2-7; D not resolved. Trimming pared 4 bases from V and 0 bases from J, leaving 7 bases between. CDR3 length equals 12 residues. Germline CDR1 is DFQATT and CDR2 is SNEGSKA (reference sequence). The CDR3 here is CSAMRSSYEQYF. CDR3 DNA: TGCAGTGCTATGAGGAGCTCCTACGAGCAGTACTTC.

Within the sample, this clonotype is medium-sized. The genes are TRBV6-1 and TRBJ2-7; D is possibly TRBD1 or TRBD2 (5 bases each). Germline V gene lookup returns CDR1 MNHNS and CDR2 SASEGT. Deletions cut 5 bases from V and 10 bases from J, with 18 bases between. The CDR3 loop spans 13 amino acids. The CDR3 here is CASSRSRDGDQYF. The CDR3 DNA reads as TGTGCCAGCAGTCGTTCCAGGGACGGGGATCAGTACTTC.

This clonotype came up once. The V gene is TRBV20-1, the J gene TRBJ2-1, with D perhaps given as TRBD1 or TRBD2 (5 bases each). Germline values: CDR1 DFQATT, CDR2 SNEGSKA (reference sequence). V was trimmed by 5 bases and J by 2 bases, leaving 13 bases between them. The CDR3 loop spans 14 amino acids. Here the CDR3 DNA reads TGCAGTGCTCACCGGGACCCAACCTACAATGAGCAGTTCTTC. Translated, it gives CSAHRDPTYNEQFF.

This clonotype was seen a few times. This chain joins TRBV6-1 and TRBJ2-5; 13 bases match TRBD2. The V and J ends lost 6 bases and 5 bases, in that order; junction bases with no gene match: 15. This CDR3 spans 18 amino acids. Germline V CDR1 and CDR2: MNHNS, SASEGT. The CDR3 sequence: CASRQPGLAGPRGETQYF. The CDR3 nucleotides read TGTGCCAGCAGACAACCGGGACTAGCGGGACCCCGCGGGGAGACCCAGTACTTC.

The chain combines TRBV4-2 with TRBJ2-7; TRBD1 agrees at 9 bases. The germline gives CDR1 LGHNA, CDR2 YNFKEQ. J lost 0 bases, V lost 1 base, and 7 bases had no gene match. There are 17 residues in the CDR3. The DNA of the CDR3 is TGTGCCAGCAGCCAAGTGACCGGGACAGGGACCTCCTACGAGCAGTACTTC. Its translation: CASSQVTGTGTSYEQYF.

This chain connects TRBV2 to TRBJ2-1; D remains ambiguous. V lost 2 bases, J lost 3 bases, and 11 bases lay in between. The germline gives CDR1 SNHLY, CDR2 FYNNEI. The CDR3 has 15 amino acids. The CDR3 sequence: CASSESGRRYNEQFF. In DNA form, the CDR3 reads TGTGCCAGCAGTGAATCAGGACGGCGCTACAATGAGCAGTTCTTC.

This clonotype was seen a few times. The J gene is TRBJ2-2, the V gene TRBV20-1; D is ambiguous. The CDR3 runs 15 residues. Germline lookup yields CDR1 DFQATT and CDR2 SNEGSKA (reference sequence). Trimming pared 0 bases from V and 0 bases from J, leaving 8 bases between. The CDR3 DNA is TGCAGTGCTAGAGACTACGGGTCGAACACCGGGGAGCTGTTTTTT. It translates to CSARDYGSNTGELFF.

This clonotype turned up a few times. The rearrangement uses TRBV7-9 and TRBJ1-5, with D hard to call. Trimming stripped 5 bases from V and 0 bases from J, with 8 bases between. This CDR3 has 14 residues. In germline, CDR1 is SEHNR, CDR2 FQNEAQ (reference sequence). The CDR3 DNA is TGTGCCAGCAGCGCTTACGGTAGCAATCAGCCCCAGCATTTT. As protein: CASSAYGSNQPQHF.